This TCR beta chain originates from a study of shared clonotypes between healthy human individuals. Authors' analysis steps: ImmunoSEQ only sent back junction sequences with no quality scores, so filtering was done differently. The data were produced by immunoSEQ multiplex PCR, yet TCRdb's version contains in-frame clones alone and is incomplete. V and J calls and clone size are those listed in that table; D and trimming were worked out from the DNA. The data contain more than 2 million clones, approximately 96% of them singletons. Germline values: CDR1 LNHDA, CDR2 SQIVND (reference sequence). This CDR3 comprises 13 residues. V shed 8 bases and J shed 13 bases, with 23 bases lying between them.

The sequenced material came from naive CD4+ T cells sorted from blood. Described subset: CD45RA+ positively selected. The chain has TRBV19 and TRBJ1-1; no clear D gene. The sequence derives from a man aged 18 to 35 in good health. The CDR3 loop is CASEPRGLTVGFF. CDR3 sequence (DNA): TGTGCCAGTGAGCCCCGAGGCCTCACCGTCGGTTTCTTT.